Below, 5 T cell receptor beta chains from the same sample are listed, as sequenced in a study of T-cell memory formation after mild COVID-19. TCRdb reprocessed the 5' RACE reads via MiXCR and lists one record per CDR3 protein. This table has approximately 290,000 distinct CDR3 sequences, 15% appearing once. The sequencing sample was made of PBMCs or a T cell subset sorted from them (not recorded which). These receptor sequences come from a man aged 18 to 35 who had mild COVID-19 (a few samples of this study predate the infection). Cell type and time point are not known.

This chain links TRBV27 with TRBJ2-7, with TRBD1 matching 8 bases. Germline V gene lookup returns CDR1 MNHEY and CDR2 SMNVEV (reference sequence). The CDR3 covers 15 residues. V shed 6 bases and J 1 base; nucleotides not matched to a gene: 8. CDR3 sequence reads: CASRTLGQGSYEQYF. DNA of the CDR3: TGTGCCAGCAGAACCCTAGGACAGGGTTCCTACGAGCAGTACTTC.

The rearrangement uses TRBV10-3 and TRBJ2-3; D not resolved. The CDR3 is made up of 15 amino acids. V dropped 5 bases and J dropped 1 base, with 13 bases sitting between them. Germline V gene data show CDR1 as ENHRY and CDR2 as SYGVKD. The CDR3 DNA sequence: TGTGCCATCAGTTTAACGGTCGATCGCACAGATACGCAGTATTTT. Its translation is CAISLTVDRTDTQYF.

The CDR3 reads CASSFRQRLAKNIQYF. The CDR3 DNA is TGTGCCAGCAGCTTTCGTCAGCGCCTAGCCAAAAACATTCAGTACTTC. The V gene is TRBV5-6, the J gene TRBJ2-4; D unclear. The germline V gene encodes CDR1 SGHDT and CDR2 YYEEEE. V gave up 2 bases and J gave up 0 bases, with 12 bases separating them. This CDR3 spans 16 amino acids.

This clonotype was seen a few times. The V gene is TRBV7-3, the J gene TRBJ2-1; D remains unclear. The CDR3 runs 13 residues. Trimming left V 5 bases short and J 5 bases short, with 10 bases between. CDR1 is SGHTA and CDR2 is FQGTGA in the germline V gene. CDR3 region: CASSADGNNEQFF. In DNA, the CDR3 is TGTGCCAGCAGCGCCGATGGCAACAATGAGCAGTTCTTC.

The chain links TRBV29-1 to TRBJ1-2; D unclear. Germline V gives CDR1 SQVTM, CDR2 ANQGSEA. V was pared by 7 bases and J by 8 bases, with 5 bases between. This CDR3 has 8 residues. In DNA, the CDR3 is TGCAGCGCAGTCGGCTACACCTTC. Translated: CSAVGYTF.